The rows below give T cell receptor beta chains drawn from one sample of a study of beta chain features in type 1 diabetes. Sequencing was performed with immunoSEQ multiplex PCR; in TCRdb, only in-frame clones are kept and a portion is missing. This sample yields around 430,000 clones, of which 30% are seen a single time; 0.05% to 0.07% belongs to the top ten. The sample taken for sequencing was naive CD4+ T cells from blood. These receptors were obtained from a man younger than 35 in good health. The CDR3 runs from the conserved cysteine through the conserved F or W. A D gene is named only where the DNA matches it firmly.

TRBV30	15	TRBD1	CAWSEGRGPNQPQHF
TRBV10-3	13	NA	CAISEKGGYEQYF
TRBV9	17	TRBD1	CASSAQTGSATNEKLFF
TRBV30	16	TRBD2	CAWTPLATSGINEQFF
TRBV27	18	TRBD1	CASKGTDRRTSSYNEQFF
TRBV29-1	11	NA	CSVEVGYEQYF
TRBV4-1	12	TRBD1	CASSQATGAPFF
TRBV7-9	14	TRBD1	CASSPGQGLYGYTF
TRBV28	12	NA	CASSEQGNEQFF
TRBV9	14	TRBD1	CASSLGTGTYEQYF
TRBV30	12	NA	CAWSRTLHEQYF
TRBV30	14	NA	CAWRESSGADTQYF
TRBV5-1	16	NA	CASSHRGEGWEETQYF
TRBV29-1	15	NA	CSVAVGQAFGETQYF
TRBV30	14	NA	CAWSVGGSTYEQYF
TRBV10-3	14	NA	CAISLGGTYNEQFF
TRBV30	11	NA	CAWTVEETQYF
TRBV14	13	TRBD2	CASRNSGSREQFF
TRBV4-1	14	NA	CASSPGEVFYEQYF
TRBV5-1	15	NA	CASSPHTKTNTEAFF
TRBV28	16	NA	CASSFWGDTSTGELFF
TRBV28	15	NA	CASSPWGRSYNEQFF
TRBV14	14	TRBD1	CASSKYRGAGEQYF
TRBV9	15	TRBD1	CASSVATGPNTEAFF